Sequencing of this TCR beta chain was carried out in a study of blood T cell repertoires in COVID-19. Methods used by the authors: Amplified reference gene primers provided the basis for estimating nucleated cell counts. The protocol was immunoSEQ multiplex PCR, while the TCRdb copy is restricted to in-frame clones and leaves out a portion. From that table come the V and J calls and clone size; the DNA was used to work out D and trimming. The sample yields around 70,000 clones, around 85% seen once. Germline CDR1 and CDR2: MNHEY and SVGAGI. This CDR3 spans 16 amino acids. V dropped 1 base and J dropped 5 bases, with 17 bases sitting between them.

This chain uses TRBV6-5 with TRBJ2-5, with D possibly being TRBD2 (6 bases). Specimen: peripheral blood. The receptor's source is a human donor in a cohort sampled during active COVID-19. The chain's CDR3 is CASSYYPGGMRETQYF. As DNA, the CDR3 is TGTGCCAGCAGTTACTACCCGGGCGGGATGAGGGAGACCCAGTACTTC.